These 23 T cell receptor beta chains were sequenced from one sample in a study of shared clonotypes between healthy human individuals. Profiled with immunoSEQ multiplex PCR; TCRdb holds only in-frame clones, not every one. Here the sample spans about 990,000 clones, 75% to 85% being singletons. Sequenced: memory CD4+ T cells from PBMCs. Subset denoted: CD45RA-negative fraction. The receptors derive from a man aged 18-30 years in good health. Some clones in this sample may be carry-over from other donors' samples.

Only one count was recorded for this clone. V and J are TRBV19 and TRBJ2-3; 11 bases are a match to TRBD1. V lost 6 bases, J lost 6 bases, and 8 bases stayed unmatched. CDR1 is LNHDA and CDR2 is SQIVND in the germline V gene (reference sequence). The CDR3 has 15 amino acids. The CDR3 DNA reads TGTGCCAGTAGCATGGGACAGGGGGATAGGGATACGCAGTATTTT. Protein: CASSMGQGDRDTQYF.

For the CDR3, the DNA is TGTGCCAGCTTGACCCAGGGACAGCTCCTGAACACTGAAGCTTTCTTT. Translation: CASLTQGQLLNTEAFF. J is TRBJ1-1 and V is TRBV5-4; 7 bases are shared with TRBD1. CDR1 is SGHNT and CDR2 is YYREEE in the germline V gene (reference sequence). This CDR3 has 16 residues. V trimming: 7 bases; J trimming: 0 bases; junction bases outside the gene matches: 12.

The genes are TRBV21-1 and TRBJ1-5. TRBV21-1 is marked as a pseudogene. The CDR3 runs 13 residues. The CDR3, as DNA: TGTGCCAGCAGCAAGGGACCTCACGGGCCCCAGCATTTT. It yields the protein CASSKGPHGPQHF.

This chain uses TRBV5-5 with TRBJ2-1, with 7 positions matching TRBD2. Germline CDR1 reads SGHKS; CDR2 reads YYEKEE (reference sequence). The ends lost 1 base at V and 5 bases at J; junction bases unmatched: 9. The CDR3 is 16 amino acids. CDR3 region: CASSLWALAANNEQFF. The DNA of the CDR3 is TGTGCCAGCAGCTTGTGGGCCCTAGCGGCTAACAATGAGCAGTTCTTC.

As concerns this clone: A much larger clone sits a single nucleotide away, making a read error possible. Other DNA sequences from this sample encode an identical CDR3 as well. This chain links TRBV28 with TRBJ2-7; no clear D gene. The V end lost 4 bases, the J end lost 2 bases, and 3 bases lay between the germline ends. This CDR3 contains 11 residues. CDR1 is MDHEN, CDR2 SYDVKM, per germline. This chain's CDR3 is CASSSAYEQYF. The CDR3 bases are TGTGCCAGCAGTTCCGCCTACGAGCAGTACTTC.

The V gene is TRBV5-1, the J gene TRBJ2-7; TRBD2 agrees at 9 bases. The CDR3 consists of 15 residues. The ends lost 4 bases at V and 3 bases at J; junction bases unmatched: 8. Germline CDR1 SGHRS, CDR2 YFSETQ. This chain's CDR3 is CASSHRLAELYEQYF. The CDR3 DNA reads TGCGCCAGCAGCCACAGACTAGCGGAACTCTACGAGCAGTACTTC.

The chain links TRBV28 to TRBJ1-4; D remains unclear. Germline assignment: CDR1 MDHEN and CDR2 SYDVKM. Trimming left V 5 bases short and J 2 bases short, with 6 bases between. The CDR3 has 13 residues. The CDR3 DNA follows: TGTGCCAGCAGTCCCAGTACTAATGAAAAACTGTTTTTT. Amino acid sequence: CASSPSTNEKLFF. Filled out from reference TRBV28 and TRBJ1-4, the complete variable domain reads DVKVTQSSRYLVKRTGEKVFLECVQDMDHENMFWYRQDPGLGLRLIYFSYDVKMKEKGDIPEGYSVSREKKERFSLILESASTNQTSMYLCASSPSTNEKLFFGSGTQLSVL.

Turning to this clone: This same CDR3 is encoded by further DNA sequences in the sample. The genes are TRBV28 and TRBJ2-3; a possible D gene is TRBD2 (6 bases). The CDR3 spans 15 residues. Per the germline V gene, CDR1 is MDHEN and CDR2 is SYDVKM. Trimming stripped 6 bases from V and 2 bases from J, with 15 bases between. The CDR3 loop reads CASRPGTGFTDTQYF. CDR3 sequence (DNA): TGTGCCAGCAGGCCCGGGACTGGCTTCACAGATACGCAGTATTTT.

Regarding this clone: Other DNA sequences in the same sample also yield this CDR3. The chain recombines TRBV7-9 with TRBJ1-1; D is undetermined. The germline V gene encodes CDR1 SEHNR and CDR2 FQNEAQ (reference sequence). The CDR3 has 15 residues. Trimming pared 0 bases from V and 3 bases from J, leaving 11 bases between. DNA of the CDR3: TGTGCCAGCAGCTTAGCTCGGGTCTTCGACACTGAAGCTTTCTTT. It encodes CASSLARVFDTEAFF.

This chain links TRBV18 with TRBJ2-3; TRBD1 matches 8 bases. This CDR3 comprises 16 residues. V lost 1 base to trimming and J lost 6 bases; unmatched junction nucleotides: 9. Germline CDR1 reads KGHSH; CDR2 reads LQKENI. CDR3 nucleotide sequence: TGTGCCAGCTCACCACGGGTTGCAGGGGGCATTGATACGCAGTATTTT. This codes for CASSPRVAGGIDTQYF.

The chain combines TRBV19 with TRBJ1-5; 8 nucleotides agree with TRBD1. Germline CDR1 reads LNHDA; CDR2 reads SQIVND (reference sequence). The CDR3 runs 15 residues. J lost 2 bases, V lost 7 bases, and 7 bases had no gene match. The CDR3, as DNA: TGTGCCAGTACCACGACAGGGGCGCGCAATCAGCCCCAGCATTTT. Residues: CASTTTGARNQPQHF.

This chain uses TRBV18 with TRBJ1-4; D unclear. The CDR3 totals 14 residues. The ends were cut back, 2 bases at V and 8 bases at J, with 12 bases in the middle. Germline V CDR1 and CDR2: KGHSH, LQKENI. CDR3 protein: CASSPGLAPEKLFF. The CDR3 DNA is TGTGCCAGCTCACCAGGGCTCGCCCCCGAAAAACTGTTTTTT.

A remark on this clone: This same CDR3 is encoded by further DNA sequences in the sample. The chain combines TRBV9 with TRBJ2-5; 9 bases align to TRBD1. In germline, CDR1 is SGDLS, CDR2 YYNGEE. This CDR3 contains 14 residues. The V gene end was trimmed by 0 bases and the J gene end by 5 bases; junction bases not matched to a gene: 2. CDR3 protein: CASSVGQGGETQYF. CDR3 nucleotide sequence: TGTGCCAGCAGCGTAGGACAGGGGGGCGAGACCCAGTACTTC. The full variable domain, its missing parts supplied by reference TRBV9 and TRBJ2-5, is DSGVTQTPKHLITATGQRVTLRCSPRSGDLSVYWYQQSLDQGLQFLIQYYNGEERAKGNILERFSAQQFPDLHSELNLSSLELGDSALYFCASSVGQGGETQYFGPGTRLLVL.

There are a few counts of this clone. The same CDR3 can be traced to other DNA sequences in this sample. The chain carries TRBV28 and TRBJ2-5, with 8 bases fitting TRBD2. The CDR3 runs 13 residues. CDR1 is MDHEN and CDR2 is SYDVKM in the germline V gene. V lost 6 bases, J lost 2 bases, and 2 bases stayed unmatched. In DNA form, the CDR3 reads TGTGCCAGCAGCCCTAGCGGGCAAGAGACCCAGTACTTC. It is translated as CASSPSGQETQYF.

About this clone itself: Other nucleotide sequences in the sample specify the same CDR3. In nucleotides, the CDR3 is TGTGCCAGCTCATCCGGGACAGACTACGAGCAGTACTTC. It translates to CASSSGTDYEQYF. This chain connects TRBV18 to TRBJ2-7, with TRBD1 matching over 7 bases. This CDR3 contains 13 residues. The V segment lost 5 bases and the J segment 3 bases; nucleotides outside the gene matches: 4. Germline V gene lookup returns CDR1 KGHSH and CDR2 LQKENI.

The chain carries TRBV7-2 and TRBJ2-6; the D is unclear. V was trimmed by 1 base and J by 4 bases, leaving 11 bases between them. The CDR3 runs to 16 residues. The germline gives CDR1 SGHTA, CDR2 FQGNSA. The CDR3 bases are TGTGCCAGCAGCTTAGGGCTCTATGTGGGGGCCAACGTCCTGACTTTC. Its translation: CASSLGLYVGANVLTF.

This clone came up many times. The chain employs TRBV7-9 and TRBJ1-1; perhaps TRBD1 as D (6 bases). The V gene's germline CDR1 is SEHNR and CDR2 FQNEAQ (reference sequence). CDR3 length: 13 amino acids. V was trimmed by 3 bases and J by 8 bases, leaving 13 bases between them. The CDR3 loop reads CASSFSGGSEAFF. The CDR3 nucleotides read TGTGCCAGCAGCTTCTCCGGGGGCTCCGAAGCTTTCTTT.

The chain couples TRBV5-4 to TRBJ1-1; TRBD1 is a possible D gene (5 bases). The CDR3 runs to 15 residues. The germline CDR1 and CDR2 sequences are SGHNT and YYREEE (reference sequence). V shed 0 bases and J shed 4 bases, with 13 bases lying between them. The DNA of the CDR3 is TGTGCCAGCAGCTTGGGGGGGACCGGAATCACTGAAGCTTTCTTT. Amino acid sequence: CASSLGGTGITEAFF.

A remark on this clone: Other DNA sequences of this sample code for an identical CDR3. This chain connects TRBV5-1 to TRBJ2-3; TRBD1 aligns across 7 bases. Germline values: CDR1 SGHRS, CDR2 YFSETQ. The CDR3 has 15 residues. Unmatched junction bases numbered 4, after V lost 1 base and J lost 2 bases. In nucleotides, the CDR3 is TGCGCCAGCAGCTTGAGGGACAGAGACACAGATACGCAGTATTTT. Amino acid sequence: CASSLRDRDTDTQYF.

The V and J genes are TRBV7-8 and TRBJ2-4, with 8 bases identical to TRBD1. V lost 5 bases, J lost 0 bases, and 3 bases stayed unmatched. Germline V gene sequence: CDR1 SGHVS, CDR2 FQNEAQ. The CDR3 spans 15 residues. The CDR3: CASSPDRVAKNIQYF. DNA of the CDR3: TGTGCCAGCAGCCCGGACAGGGTAGCCAAAAACATTCAGTACTTC.

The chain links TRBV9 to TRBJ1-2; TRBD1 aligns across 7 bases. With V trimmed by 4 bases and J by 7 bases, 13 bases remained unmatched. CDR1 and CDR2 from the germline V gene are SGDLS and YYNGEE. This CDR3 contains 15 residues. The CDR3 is CASSRIGQAFSGYTF. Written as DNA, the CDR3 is TGTGCCAGCAGCCGTATCGGACAGGCTTTTAGTGGCTACACCTTC.

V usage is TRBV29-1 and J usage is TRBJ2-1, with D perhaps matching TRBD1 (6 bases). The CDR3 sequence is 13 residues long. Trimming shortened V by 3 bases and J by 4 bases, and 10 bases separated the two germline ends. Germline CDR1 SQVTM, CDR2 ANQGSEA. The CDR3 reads CSVDSQGYNEQFF. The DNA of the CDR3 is TGCAGCGTTGATTCTCAGGGGTACAATGAGCAGTTCTTC.

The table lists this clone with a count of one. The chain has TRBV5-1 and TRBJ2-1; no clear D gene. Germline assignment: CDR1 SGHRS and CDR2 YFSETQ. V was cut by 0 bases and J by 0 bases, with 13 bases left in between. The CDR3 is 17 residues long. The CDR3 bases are TGCGCCAGCAGCTTGGGGCTAACTGAGAGCTCCTACAATGAGCAGTTCTTC. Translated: CASSLGLTESSYNEQFF.